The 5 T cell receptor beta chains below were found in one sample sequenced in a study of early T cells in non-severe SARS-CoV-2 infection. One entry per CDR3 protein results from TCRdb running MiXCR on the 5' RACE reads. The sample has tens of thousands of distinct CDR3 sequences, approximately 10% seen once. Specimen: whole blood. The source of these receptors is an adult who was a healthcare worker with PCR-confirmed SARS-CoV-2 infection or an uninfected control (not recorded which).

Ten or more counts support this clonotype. The CDR3 sequence is CSVRTEANSPLHF. CDR3 sequence (DNA): TGCAGCGTCAGGACAGAGGCAAATTCACCCCTCCACTTT. The chain recombines TRBV29-1 with TRBJ1-6; maybe TRBD1 (6 bases). The CDR3 has 13 amino acids. Trimming removed 6 bases at V and 7 bases at J, with 13 bases between. Germline CDR1 reads SQVTM; CDR2 reads ANQGSEA. Complete variable domain (other parts from reference TRBV29-1 and TRBJ1-6): SAVISQKPSRDICQRGTSLTIQCQVDSQVTMMFWYRQQPGQSLTLIATANQGSEATYESGFVIDKFPISRPNLTFSTLTVSNMSPEDSSIYLCSVRTEANSPLHFGNGTRLTVT.

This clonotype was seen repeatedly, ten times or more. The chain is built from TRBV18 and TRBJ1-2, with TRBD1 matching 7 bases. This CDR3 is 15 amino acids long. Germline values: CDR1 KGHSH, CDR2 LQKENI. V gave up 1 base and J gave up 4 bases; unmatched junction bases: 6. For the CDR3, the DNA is TGTGCCAGCTCACCACAATCTGGGACAGTCTATGGCTACACCTTC. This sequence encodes CASSPQSGTVYGYTF. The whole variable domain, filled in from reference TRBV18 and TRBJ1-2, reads NAGVMQNPRHLVRRRGQEARLRCSPMKGHSHVYWYRQLPEEGLKFMVYLQKENIIDESGMPKERFSAEFPKEGPSILRIQQVVRGDSAAYFCASSPQSGTVYGYTFGSGTRLTVV.

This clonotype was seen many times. The CDR3 coding sequence is TGTGCCATCAGTGAGCACGCAGGGCCGACCTCTGGAAAACTGTTTTTT. Its translation is CAISEHAGPTSGKLFF. V gene TRBV10-3 combines with J gene TRBJ1-4; D possibly corresponds to TRBD1 (5 bases). V was shortened by 2 bases and J by 10 bases, with 20 bases between the two germline ends. The CDR3 spans 16 residues. Germline V gene lookup returns CDR1 ENHRY and CDR2 SYGVKD.

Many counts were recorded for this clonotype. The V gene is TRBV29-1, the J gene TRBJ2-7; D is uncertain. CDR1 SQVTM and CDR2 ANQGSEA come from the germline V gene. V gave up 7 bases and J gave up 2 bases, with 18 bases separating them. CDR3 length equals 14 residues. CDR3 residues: CSAASVERAYEQYF. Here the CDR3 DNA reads TGCAGCGCCGCCTCAGTAGAGCGAGCCTACGAGCAGTACTTC.

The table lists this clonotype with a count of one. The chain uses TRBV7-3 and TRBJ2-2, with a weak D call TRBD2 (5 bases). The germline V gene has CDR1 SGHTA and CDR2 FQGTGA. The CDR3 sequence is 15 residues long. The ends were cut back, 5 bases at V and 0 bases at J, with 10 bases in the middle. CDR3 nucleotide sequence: TGTGCCAGCAGCAACGGGGATCCGAACACCGGGGAGCTGTTTTTT. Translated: CASSNGDPNTGELFF.